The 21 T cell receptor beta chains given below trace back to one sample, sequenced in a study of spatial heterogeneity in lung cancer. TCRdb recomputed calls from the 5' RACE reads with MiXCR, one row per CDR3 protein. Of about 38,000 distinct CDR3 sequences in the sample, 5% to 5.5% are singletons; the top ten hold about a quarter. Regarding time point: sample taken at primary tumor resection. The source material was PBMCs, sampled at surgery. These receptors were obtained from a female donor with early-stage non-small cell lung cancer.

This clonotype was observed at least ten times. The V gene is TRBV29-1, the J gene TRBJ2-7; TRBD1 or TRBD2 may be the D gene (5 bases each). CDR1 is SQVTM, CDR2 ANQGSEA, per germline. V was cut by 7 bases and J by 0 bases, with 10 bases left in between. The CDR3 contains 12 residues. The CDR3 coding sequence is TGCAGCGCCTGGGGGAACTCCTACGAGCAGTACTTC. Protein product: CSAWGNSYEQYF.

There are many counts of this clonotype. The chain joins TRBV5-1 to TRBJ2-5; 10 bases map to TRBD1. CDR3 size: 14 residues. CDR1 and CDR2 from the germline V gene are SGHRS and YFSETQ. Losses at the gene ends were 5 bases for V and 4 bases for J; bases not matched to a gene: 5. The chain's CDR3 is CASRDRGRGETQYF. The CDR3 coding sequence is TGCGCCAGCAGAGACAGGGGGCGAGGAGAGACCCAGTACTTC.

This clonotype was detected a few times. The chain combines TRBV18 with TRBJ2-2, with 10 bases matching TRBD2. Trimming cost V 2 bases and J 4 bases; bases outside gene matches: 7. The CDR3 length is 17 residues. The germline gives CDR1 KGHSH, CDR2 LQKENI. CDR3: CASSPETSGAPTGELFF. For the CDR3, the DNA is TGTGCCAGCTCACCAGAAACTAGCGGGGCCCCCACCGGGGAGCTGTTTTTT.

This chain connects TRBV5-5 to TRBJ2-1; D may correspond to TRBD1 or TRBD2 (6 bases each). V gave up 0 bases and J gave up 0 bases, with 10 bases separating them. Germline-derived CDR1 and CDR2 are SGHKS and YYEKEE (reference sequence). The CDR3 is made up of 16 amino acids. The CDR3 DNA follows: TGTGCCAGCAGCTTGGAAGGGGGGATCTCCTACAATGAGCAGTTCTTC. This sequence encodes CASSLEGGISYNEQFF.

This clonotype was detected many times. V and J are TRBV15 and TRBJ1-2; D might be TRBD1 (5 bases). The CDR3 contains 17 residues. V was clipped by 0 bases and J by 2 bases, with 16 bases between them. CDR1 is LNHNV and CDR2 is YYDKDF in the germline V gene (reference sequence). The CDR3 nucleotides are TGTGCCACCAGCAGAGATAGGGGACCAATATTAAACTATGGCTACACCTTC. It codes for CATSRDRGPILNYGYTF.

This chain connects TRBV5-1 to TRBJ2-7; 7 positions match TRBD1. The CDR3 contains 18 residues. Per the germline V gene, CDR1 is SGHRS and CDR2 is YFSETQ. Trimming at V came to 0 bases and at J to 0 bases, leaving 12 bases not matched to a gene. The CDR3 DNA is TGCGCCAGCAGCTTGGGGCTTACCGGGACAGCCTCCTCCTACGAGCAGTACTTC. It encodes CASSLGLTGTASSYEQYF.

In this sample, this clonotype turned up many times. CDR3 sequence reads: CASRRLAGGLSGELFF. The CDR3, as DNA: TGCGCCAGCAGGCGACTAGCGGGGGGGCTAAGCGGGGAGCTGTTTTTT. The V gene is TRBV4-1, the J gene TRBJ2-2; the match to TRBD2 covers 14 bases. Germline lookup yields CDR1 MGHRA and CDR2 YSYEKL. V was pared by 6 bases and J by 7 bases, with 7 bases of the junction left unmatched. The length of the CDR3 is 16 residues.

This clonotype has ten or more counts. Written as DNA, the CDR3 is TGTGCCAGCAGCCAATCTTCGGCGGGGGGGCGTTTGGAGCAGTACTTC. It codes for CASSQSSAGGRLEQYF. This rearrangement joins TRBV3-1 to TRBJ2-7; TRBD2 matches at 9 bases. V dropped 2 bases and J dropped 7; count of bases not matched to a gene: 12. Germline V gene data show CDR1 as LGHDT and CDR2 as YNNKEL (reference sequence). This CDR3 is 16 amino acids long.

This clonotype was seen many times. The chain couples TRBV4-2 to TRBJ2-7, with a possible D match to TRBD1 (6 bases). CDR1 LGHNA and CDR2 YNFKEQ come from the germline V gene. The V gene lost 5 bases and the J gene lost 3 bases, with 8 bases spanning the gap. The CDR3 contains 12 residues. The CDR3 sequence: CASSGDIYEQYF. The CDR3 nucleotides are TGTGCCAGCAGCGGGGACATCTACGAGCAGTACTTC.

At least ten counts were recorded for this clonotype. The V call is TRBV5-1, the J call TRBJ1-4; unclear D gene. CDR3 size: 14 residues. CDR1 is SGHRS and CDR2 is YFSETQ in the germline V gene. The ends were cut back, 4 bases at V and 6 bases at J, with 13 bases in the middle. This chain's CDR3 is CASSTGRVDEKLFF. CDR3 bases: TGCGCCAGCAGCACCGGTAGGGTGGATGAAAAACTGTTTTTT. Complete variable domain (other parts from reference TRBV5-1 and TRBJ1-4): KAGVTQTPRYLIKTRGQQVTLSCSPISGHRSVSWYQQTPGQGLQFLFEYFSETQRNKGNFPGRFSGRQFSNSRSEMNVSTLELGDSALYLCASSTGRVDEKLFFGSGTQLSVL.

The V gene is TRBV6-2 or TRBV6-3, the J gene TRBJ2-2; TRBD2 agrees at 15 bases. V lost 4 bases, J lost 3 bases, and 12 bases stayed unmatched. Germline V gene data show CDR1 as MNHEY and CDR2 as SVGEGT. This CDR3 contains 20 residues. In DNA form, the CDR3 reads TGTGCCAGCAGTTCCCTCCCTCCGGGACTAGCGGGGGGCCACACCGGGGAGCTGTTTTTT. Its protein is CASSSLPPGLAGGHTGELFF.

The DNA for the CDR3 is TGTGCCAGCAGCCCGACGGACAGCAATCAGCCCCAGCATTTT. Translated: CASSPTDSNQPQHF. The chain is built from TRBV6-6 and TRBJ1-5; D gene unclear. Germline CDR1 is MNHNY and CDR2 is SVGAGI (reference sequence). The ends were cut back, 6 bases at V and 1 base at J, with 10 bases in the middle. The CDR3 is 14 residues long.

The CDR3 here is CASSSGTFPEQYF. The CDR3 coding sequence is TGCGCCAGCAGCTCGGGGACTTTTCCCGAGCAGTACTTC. V gene TRBV5-1 combines with J gene TRBJ2-7, with D maybe TRBD2 (6 bases). This CDR3 has 13 residues. V was cut by 3 bases and J by 6 bases, with 13 bases left in between. Germline V CDR1 and CDR2: SGHRS, YFSETQ.

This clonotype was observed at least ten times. In nucleotides, the CDR3 is TGTGCCAGCAGTGTGGACAGGGGGACTGAAGCTTTCTTT. It yields the protein CASSVDRGTEAFF. V gene TRBV6-1 combines with J gene TRBJ1-1; 10 positions agree with TRBD1. Germline trimming cut 4 bases from V and 5 bases from J; bases unmatched to any gene: 1. The CDR3 runs to 13 residues. Germline CDR1 is MNHNS and CDR2 is SASEGT.

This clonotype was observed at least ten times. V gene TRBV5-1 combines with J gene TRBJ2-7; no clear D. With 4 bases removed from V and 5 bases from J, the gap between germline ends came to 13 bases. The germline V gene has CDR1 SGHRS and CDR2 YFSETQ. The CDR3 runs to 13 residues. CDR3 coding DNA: TGCGCCAGCAGCAGAATCTCTGGGCACGAGCAGTACTTC. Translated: CASSRISGHEQYF.

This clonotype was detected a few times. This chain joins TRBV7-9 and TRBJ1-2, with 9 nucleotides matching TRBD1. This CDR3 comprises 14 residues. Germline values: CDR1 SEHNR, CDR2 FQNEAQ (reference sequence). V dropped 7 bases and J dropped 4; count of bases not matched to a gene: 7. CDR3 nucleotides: TGTGCCAGCACCCTGACAGGGGGTGGCTATGGCTACACCTTC. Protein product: CASTLTGGGYGYTF.

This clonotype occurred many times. The CDR3 loop is CASSSPGTANQPQHF. CDR3 in DNA: TGTGCCAGCAGCTCCCCCGGGACAGCAAATCAGCCCCAGCATTTT. The J gene is TRBJ1-5, the V gene TRBV7-8; 7 bases line up with TRBD1. This CDR3 region has 15 residues. J lost 4 bases, V lost 4 bases, and 7 bases had no gene match. Germline assignment: CDR1 SGHVS and CDR2 FQNEAQ.

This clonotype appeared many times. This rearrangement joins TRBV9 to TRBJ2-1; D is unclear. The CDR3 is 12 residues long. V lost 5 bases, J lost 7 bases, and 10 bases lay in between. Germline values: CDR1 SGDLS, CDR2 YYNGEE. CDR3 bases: TGTGCCAGCAGTTCCCTAAGGAATGAGCAGTTCTTC. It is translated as CASSSLRNEQFF.

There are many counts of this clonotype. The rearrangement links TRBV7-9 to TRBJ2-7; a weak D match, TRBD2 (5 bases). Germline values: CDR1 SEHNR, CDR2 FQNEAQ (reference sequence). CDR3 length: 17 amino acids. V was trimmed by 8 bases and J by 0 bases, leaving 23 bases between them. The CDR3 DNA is TGTGCCAGCGACTTACAAGCCAACGACGGGAACTCCTACGAGCAGTACTTC. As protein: CASDLQANDGNSYEQYF.

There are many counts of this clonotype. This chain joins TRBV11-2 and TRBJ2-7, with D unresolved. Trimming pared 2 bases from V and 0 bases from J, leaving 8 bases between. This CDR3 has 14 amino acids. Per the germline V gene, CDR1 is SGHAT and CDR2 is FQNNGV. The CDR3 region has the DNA TGTGCCAGCAGCTTAAGGTACAACTCCTACGAGCAGTACTTC. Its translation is CASSLRYNSYEQYF.

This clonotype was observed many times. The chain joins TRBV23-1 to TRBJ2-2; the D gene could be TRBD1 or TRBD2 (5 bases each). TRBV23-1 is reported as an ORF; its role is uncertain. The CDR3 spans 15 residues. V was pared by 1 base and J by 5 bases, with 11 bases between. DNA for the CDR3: TGCGCCAGCAGTCAATGGGGGATCGGTACCGGGGAGCTGTTTTTT. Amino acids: CASSQWGIGTGELFF.